This T cell receptor beta chain was retrieved from a study of OX40 agonist ivuxolimab in advanced cancers. Study context: Three partial responders included one hepatocellular carcinoma patient and two cutaneous melanoma patients. Findings of the study overall: Clonal expansion was seen in CD4+ and CD8+ blood T cells by week 6 at 0.1 to 3.0 mg/kg. More expanded clones were found, on average, in CD8+ than in CD4+ T cells. Some of the lowest clonal expansion was seen in partial responders at 0.1-3.0 mg/kg.

Germline assignment: CDR1 MDHEN and CDR2 SYDVKM. J lost 3 bases, V lost 5 bases, and 10 bases had no gene match. There are 16 residues in the CDR3. Points on this clone: Its antigen remains unknown.

Data came from immunoSEQ multiplex PCR; TCRdb stores just in-frame clones and leaves some out. The profile shows 15,000 to 25,000 clones, roughly 91% of them singletons. The TCR sequence derives from an adult with an advanced solid tumor such as melanoma, head and neck, liver or kidney cancer. The chain couples TRBV28 to TRBJ2-7; 10 nucleotides match TRBD1. The specimen comprised CD4+ or CD8+ T cells sorted from blood, sampled in a trial of the OX40 agonist ivuxolimab. In DNA, the CDR3 is TGTGCCAGCAGTCCCCACACGGGACAGGGGAACTACGAGCAGTACTTC. Protein product: CASSPHTGQGNYEQYF.